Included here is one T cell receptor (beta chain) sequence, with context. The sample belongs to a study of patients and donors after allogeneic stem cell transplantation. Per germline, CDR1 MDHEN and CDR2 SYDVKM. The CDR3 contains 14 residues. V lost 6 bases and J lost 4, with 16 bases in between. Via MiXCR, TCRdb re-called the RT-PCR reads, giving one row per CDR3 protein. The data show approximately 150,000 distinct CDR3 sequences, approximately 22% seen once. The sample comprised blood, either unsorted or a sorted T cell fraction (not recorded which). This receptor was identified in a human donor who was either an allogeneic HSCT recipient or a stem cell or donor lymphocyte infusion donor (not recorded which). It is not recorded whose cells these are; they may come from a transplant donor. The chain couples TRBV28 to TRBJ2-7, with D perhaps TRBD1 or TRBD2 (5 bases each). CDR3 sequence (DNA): TGTGCCAGCAGGTCCCGCTCGGGGCCTTACGAGCAGTACTTC. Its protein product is CASRSRSGPYEQYF.